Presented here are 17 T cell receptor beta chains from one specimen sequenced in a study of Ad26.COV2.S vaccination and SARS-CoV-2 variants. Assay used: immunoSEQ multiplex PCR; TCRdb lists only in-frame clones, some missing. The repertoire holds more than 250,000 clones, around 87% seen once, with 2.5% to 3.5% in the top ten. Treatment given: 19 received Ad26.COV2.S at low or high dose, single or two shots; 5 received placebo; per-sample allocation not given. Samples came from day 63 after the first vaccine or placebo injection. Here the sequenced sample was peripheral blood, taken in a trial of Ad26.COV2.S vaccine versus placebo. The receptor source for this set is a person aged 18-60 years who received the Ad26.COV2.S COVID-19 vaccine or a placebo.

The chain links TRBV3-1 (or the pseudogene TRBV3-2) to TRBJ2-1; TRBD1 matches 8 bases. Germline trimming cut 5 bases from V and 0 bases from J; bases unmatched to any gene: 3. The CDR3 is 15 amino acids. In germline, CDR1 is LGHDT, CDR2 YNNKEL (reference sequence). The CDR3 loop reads CASSSGTGSYNEQFF. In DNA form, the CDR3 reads TGTGCCAGCAGCTCCGGGACAGGCTCCTACAATGAGCAGTTCTTC.

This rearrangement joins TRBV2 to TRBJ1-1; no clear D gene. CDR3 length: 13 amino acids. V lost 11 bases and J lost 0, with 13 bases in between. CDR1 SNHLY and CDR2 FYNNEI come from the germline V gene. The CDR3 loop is CAGTQFMNTEAFF. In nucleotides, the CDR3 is TGTGCCGGCACTCAGTTTATGAACACTGAAGCTTTCTTT.

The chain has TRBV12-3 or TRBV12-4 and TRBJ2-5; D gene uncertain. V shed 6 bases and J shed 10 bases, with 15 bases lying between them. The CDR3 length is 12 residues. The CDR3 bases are TGTGCCAGCAGCTCAGAACGGATGGTCCAGTACTTC. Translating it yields CASSSERMVQYF.

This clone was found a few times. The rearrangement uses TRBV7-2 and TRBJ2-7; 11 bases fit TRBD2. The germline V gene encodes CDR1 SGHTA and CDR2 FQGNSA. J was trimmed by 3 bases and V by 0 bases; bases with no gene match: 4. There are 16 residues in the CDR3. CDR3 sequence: CASSLALAGGLYEQYF. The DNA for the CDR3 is TGTGCCAGCAGCTTAGCGTTAGCGGGGGGGCTCTACGAGCAGTACTTC. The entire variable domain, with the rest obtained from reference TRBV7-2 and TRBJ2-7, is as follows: GAGVSQSPSNKVTEKGKDVELRCDPISGHTALYWYRQSLGQGLEFLIYFQGNSAPDKSGLPSDRFSAERTGGSVSTLTIQRTQQEDSAVYLCASSLALAGGLYEQYFGPGTRLTVT.

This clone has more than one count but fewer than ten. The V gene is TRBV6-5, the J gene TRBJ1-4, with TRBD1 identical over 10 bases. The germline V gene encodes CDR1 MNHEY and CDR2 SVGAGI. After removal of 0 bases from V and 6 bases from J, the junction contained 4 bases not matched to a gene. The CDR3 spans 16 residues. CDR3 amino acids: CASSYSSGTGDEKLFF. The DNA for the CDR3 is TGTGCCAGCAGTTACTCGAGCGGGACAGGGGATGAAAAACTGTTTTTT.

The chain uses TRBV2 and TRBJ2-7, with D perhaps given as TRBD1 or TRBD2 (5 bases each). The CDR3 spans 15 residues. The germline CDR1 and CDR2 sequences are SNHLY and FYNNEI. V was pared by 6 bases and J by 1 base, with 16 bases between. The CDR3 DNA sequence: TGTGCCAGCAGGTACGGGGCAGGGAGTTCCTACGAGCAGTACTTC. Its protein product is CASRYGAGSSYEQYF. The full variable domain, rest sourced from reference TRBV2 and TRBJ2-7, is EPEVTQTPSHQVTQMGQEVILRCVPISNHLYFYWYRQILGQKVEFLVSFYNNEISEKSEIFDDQFSVERPDGSNFTLKIRSTKLEDSAMYFCASRYGAGSSYEQYFGPGTRLTVT.

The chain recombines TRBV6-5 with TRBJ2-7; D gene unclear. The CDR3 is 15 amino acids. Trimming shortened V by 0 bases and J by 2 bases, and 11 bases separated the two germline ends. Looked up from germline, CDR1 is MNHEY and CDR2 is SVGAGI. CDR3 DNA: TGTGCCAGCAGTTACTCGAAAATCGTGGCCTACGAGCAGTACTTC. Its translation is CASSYSKIVAYEQYF.

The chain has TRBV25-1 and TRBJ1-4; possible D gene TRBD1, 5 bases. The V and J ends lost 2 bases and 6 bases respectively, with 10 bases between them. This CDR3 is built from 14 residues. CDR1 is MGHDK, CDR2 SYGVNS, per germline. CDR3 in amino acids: CASSEQGFDEKLFF. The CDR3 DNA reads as TGTGCCAGCAGTGAACAGGGTTTTGATGAAAAACTGTTTTTT.

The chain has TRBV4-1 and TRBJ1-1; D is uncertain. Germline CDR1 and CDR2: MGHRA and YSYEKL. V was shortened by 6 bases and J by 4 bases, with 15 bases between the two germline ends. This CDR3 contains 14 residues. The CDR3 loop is CASRLQIPVTEAFF. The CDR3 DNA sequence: TGCGCCAGCAGACTCCAAATCCCGGTCACTGAAGCTTTCTTT.

Written as DNA, the CDR3 is TGCGCCAGCAGCTTGGTTCCAGAACGCGGCTATGGCTACACCTTC. Amino acids: CASSLVPERGYGYTF. V gene TRBV5-1 combines with J gene TRBJ1-2; no firm D call. The germline gives CDR1 SGHRS, CDR2 YFSETQ. Trimming removed 0 bases from V and 4 bases from J, with 13 bases in between. The CDR3 runs to 15 residues.

The CDR3 DNA follows: TGTGCCACCAGCACCGGAGATCTCTATGGCTACACCTTC. This translates into CATSTGDLYGYTF. The chain joins TRBV15 to TRBJ1-2, with no clear D. V was trimmed by 4 bases and J by 4 bases, leaving 10 bases between them. Germline V gene lookup returns CDR1 LNHNV and CDR2 YYDKDF (reference sequence). The CDR3 has 13 amino acids.

CDR3 in DNA: TGTGCCAGCAGCTCCAGTAGCGGGGTCGAGCAGTTCTTC. Translation: CASSSSSGVEQFF. The rearrangement uses TRBV7-2 and TRBJ2-1; 8 bases align to TRBD2. This CDR3 has 13 amino acids. Trimming at V came to 4 bases and at J to 10 bases, leaving 6 bases not matched to a gene. Germline CDR1 and CDR2: SGHTA and FQGNSA.

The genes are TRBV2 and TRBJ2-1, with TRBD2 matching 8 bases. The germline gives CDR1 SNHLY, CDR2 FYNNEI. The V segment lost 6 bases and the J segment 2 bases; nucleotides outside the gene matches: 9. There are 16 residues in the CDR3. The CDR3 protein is CASRPGAGATYNEQFF. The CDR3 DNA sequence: TGTGCCAGCAGACCCGGAGCGGGAGCAACCTACAATGAGCAGTTCTTC.

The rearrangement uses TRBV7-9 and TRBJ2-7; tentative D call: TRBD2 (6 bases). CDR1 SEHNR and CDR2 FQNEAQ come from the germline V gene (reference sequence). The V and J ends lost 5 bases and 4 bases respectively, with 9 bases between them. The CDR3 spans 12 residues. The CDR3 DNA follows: TGTGCCAGCAGCGCGGGATTTTACGAGCAGTACTTC. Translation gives CASSAGFYEQYF.

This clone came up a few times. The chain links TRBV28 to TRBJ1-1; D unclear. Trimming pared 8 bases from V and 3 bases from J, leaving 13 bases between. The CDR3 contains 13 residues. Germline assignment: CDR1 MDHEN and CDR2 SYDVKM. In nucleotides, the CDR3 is TGTGCCAGCGGTCGGGGAGGGTACACTGAAGCTTTCTTT. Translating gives CASGRGGYTEAFF.

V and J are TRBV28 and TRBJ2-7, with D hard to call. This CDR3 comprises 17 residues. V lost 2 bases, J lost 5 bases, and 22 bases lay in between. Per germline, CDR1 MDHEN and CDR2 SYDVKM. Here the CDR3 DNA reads TGTGCCAGCAGTTTACCCCCCTTGGCAGGAGAACGCGACGAGCAGTACTTC. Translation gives CASSLPPLAGERDEQYF.

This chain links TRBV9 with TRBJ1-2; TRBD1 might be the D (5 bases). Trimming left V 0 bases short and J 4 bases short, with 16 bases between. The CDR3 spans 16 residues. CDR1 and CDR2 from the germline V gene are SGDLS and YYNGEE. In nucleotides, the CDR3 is TGTGCCAGCAGCGTAGTAGTCAGGGAGTCTCTCTATGGCTACACCTTC. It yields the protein CASSVVVRESLYGYTF.